This T cell receptor (beta chain) was found in a study of CD8+ T cells in alopecia areata. Study at large: Among treated patients, oral tofacitinib was administered at 5 to 10 mg twice daily. General study points: Higher clonality was seen in lesional scalp than in normal scalp, especially in alopecia totalis/universalis.

Trimming shortened V by 0 bases and J by 4 bases, and 13 bases separated the two germline ends. Germline V gene sequence: CDR1 SGHRS, CDR2 YFSETQ. The CDR3 extends over 15 amino acids. Isolated RNA was reverse transcribed into cDNA used as the sequencing template. Libraries were prepared by immunoSEQ multiplex PCR; TCRdb keeps only in-frame clonotypes and omits some of them. Among around 200,000 clones listed, 63% were seen once. A word on this clone: What it binds is unknown.

The source was CD4+ T cells sorted from blood, collected at week 0. This TCR came from a human donor with alopecia areata. The chain carries TRBV5-1 and TRBJ1-2; D remains unclear. The CDR3 protein is CASSLALEQSYGYTF. The CDR3 coding sequence is TGCGCCAGCAGCTTGGCCCTAGAACAGTCCTATGGCTACACCTTC.